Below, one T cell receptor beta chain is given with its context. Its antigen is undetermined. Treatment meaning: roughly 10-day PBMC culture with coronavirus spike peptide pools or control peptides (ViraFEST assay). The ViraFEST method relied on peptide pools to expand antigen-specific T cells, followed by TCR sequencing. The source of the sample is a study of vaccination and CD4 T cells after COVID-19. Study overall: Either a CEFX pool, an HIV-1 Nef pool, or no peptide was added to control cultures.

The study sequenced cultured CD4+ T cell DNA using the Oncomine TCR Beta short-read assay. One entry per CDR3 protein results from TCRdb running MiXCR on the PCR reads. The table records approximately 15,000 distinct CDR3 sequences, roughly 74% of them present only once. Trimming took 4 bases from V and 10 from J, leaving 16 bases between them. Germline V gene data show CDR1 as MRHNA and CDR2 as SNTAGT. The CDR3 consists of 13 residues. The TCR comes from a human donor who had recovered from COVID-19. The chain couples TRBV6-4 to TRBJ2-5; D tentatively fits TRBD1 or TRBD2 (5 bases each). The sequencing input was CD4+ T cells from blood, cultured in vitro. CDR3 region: CASSVVGGADQYF. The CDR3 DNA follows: TGTGCCAGCAGTGTTGTTGGGGGAGCTGACCAGTACTTC.